The 14 T cell receptor beta chains below all came from one sample that was sequenced in a study of identical twins. TCRdb fed the 5' RACE reads into MiXCR, producing one record per CDR3 protein. The top ten clones hold approximately 7.6% of a sample with about 150,000 distinct CDR3 sequences, approximately 4% of them seen once. The specimen was memory T cells sorted from blood. These receptors originate from a man aged 18 to 35 in good health.

This clonotype was recorded at least ten times. J is TRBJ2-1 and V is TRBV5-1; D possibly corresponds to TRBD2 (7 bases). CDR1 and CDR2 from the germline V gene are SGHRS and YFSETQ. V lost 4 bases to trimming and J lost 8 bases, with 22 bases between them. The length of the CDR3 is 16 residues. The CDR3 loop reads CASSQQGSGTTDEQFF. The CDR3 DNA reads TGCGCCAGCAGCCAACAGGGCTCCGGGACTACTGATGAGCAGTTCTTC.

This clonotype was recorded at least ten times. The chain employs TRBV12-3 or TRBV12-4 and TRBJ1-4; no definite D call. Trimming cost V 3 bases and J 4 bases, with 3 bases left between them. This CDR3 has 12 amino acids. CDR3 sequence reads: CASSFFNEKLFF. The CDR3 region has the DNA TGTGCCAGCAGTTTTTTTAATGAAAAACTGTTTTTT.

This clonotype has a count of ten or more. The genes are TRBV10-3 and TRBJ1-2, with D uncertain. Per the germline V gene, CDR1 is ENHRY and CDR2 is SYGVKD. The CDR3 loop spans 13 amino acids. V lost 4 bases to trimming and J lost 0 bases, with 6 bases between them. CDR3 loop: CAISAGPNYGYTF. The CDR3 DNA reads TGTGCCATCAGTGCCGGACCTAACTATGGCTACACCTTC.

This clonotype was seen repeatedly, ten times or more. This rearrangement joins TRBV29-1 to TRBJ2-1; weak D call: TRBD2 (5 bases). Germline V lookup: CDR1 SQVTM, CDR2 ANQGSEA. CDR3 length: 16 amino acids. Trimming took off 7 bases at V and 5 bases at J, with 24 bases between the two ends. CDR3 DNA: TGCAGCGCCTCCGCCGCCCGAGGGATAGGGAACAATGAGCAGTTCTTC. The encoded protein is CSASAARGIGNNEQFF.

This clonotype was seen ten or more times. V usage is TRBV11-2 and J usage is TRBJ1-5; D unresolved. Germline CDR1 and CDR2: SGHAT and FQNNGV. The V end lost 0 bases, the J end lost 10 bases, and 10 bases lay between the germline ends. CDR3 size: 13 residues. The CDR3 region is CASSLDLRDPQHF. The CDR3 region has the DNA TGTGCCAGCAGCTTAGATTTAAGAGACCCCCAGCATTTT.

This clonotype came up many times. The chain combines TRBV15 with TRBJ2-7; D is undetermined. V shed 1 base and J shed 0 bases, with 7 bases lying between them. CDR1 and CDR2 from the germline V gene are LNHNV and YYDKDF (reference sequence). The CDR3 contains 14 residues. CDR3 in amino acids: CATSRVGTSYEQYF. In DNA form, the CDR3 reads TGTGCCACCAGCAGAGTTGGCACCTCCTACGAGCAGTACTTC. The whole variable domain, remainder taken from reference TRBV15 and TRBJ2-7, is DAMVIQNPRYQVTQFGKPVTLSCSQTLNHNVMYWYQQKSSQAPKLLFHYYDKDFNNEADTPDNFQSRRPNTSFCFLDIRSPGLGDTAMYLCATSRVGTSYEQYFGPGTRLTVT.

This clonotype has at least ten counts. The rearrangement joins TRBV6-1 to TRBJ2-1; 14 bases map to TRBD2. J gave up 8 bases and V 8 bases, and 5 bases lay outside the gene matches. The CDR3 contains 14 residues. CDR1 is MNHNS, CDR2 SASEGT, per germline. This chain's CDR3 is CASGTSGSNYEQFF. DNA of the CDR3: TGTGCCAGCGGGACTAGCGGGAGTAACTATGAGCAGTTCTTC.

This clonotype was counted at least ten times. The chain couples TRBV24-1 to TRBJ2-1, with D possibly being TRBD1 or TRBD2 (5 bases each). This CDR3 region has 12 residues. CDR1 is KGHDR and CDR2 is SFDVKD in the germline V gene. V was trimmed by 1 base and J by 10 bases, leaving 7 bases between them. CDR3 sequence: CATSDLWGEQFF. The CDR3 DNA reads TGTGCCACCAGTGATTTATGGGGGGAGCAGTTCTTC.

This clonotype was found many times. The chain is built from TRBV18 and TRBJ1-4, with D unresolved. The germline V gene encodes CDR1 KGHSH and CDR2 LQKENI. This CDR3 is 14 amino acids long. Deletions cut 3 bases from V and 8 bases from J, with 13 bases between. The CDR3 region is CASSPRGKGEKLFF. The DNA for the CDR3 is TGTGCCAGCTCACCCCGAGGGAAAGGCGAAAAACTGTTTTTT.

This clonotype showed up many times. The chain employs TRBV29-1 and TRBJ2-3; no clear D gene. This CDR3 is 15 amino acids long. Germline values: CDR1 SQVTM, CDR2 ANQGSEA. V was pared by 1 base and J by 5 bases, with 16 bases between. The CDR3 reads CSVEGRSPGRDTQYF. CDR3 in DNA: TGCAGCGTTGAAGGTCGGAGCCCCGGCAGAGATACGCAGTATTTT.

In this sample, this clonotype turned up a few times. A much larger clone differs from this one at a single base, so this may be a read error. The CDR3 spells CSVEAPGQGAYEQYF. The DNA for the CDR3 is TGCAGCGTTGAAGCCCCGGGACAGGGGGCCTACGAGCAGTACTTC. The V gene is TRBV29-1, the J gene TRBJ2-7, with 11 bases that match TRBD1. The ends lost 1 base at V and 2 bases at J; junction bases unmatched: 4. Germline V lookup: CDR1 SQVTM, CDR2 ANQGSEA. The CDR3 loop spans 15 amino acids.

This clonotype was seen ten or more times. The genes are TRBV12-3 or TRBV12-4 and TRBJ2-1; D gene uncertain. The CDR3 is made up of 14 amino acids. V was pared by 0 bases and J by 6 bases, with 9 bases between. The DNA of the CDR3 is TGTGCCAGCAGTTTAGCGGCCTACACCAATGAGCAGTTCTTC. Amino acids: CASSLAAYTNEQFF.

This clonotype was counted at least ten times. The chain links TRBV5-4 to TRBJ2-3; 8 bases align to TRBD1. V shed 4 bases, J shed 3 bases, and the junction held 4 bases outside the gene matches. Germline loops: CDR1 SGHNT, CDR2 YYREEE (reference sequence). The CDR3 is 14 residues long. The CDR3 loop reads CASSPTGATDTQYF. DNA for the CDR3: TGTGCCAGCAGCCCGACAGGGGCGACAGATACGCAGTATTTT. The full variable domain, in which reference TRBV5-4 and TRBJ2-3 provide the parts outside the CDR3, is ETGVTQSPTHLIKTRGQQVTLRCSSQSGHNTVSWYQQALGQGPQFIFQYYREEENGRGNFPPRFSGLQFPNYSSELNVNALELDDSALYLCASSPTGATDTQYFGPGTRLTVL.

There are many counts of this clonotype. The rearrangement joins TRBV29-1 to TRBJ2-7; D gene uncertain. The CDR3 length is 12 residues. Germline CDR1 reads SQVTM; CDR2 reads ANQGSEA. V lost 7 bases to trimming and J lost 5 bases, with 15 bases between them. CDR3 nucleotide sequence: TGCAGCGCCACCCTCCACGCAGACGAGCAGTACTTC. This gives the protein CSATLHADEQYF.